This T cell receptor (beta chain) was recorded in a study of T cell responses to AZD1222 COVID-19 vaccine. Study-wide points: Clonal diversity was possibly underestimated, and white British individuals and females predominated among donors. CD4 TCRs associated with vaccination spanned spike, dominating at 160-218 and 743-854. Increases in Spike-specific TCR breadth and depth were seen after two AZD1222 doses.

CDR1 and CDR2 (germline): SQVTM, ANQGSEA. V lost 6 bases, J lost 4 bases, and 6 bases stayed unmatched. This CDR3 spans 14 amino acids. Remarks on this clone: What it recognizes is unknown.

Assay: immunoSEQ multiplex PCR; the TCRdb copy retains only in-frame clones and omits some. The profile covers about 150,000 clones, with around 87% appearing a single time and roughly 9.1% taken by the ten largest. The receptor was isolated from an adult who received the AZD1222 COVID-19 vaccine. This rearrangement joins TRBV29-1 to TRBJ2-3, with 11 bases that match TRBD1. The specimen was peripheral blood, collected 28 days after the second AZD1222 dose. The CDR3 DNA reads as TGCAGCGTGGGACAGGGGGTCGGAGCAGATACGCAGTATTTT. Its protein product is CSVGQGVGADTQYF.